The rows below give T cell receptor beta chains drawn from one sample of a study of human T cells and chemical hapten exposure. TCRdb reanalysed the RACE reads using MiXCR and keeps one entry per CDR3 protein. The table has 80,000 to 100,000 distinct CDR3 sequences, roughly a tenth seen once. The sequencing used whole blood, collected in connection with sensitization to the hapten diphenylcyclopropenone (DPC). These receptors came from a woman aged 25-40 years with alopecia areata. Some clones in this sample may be carry-over from other donors' samples. CDR3s include the opening cysteine and the closing phenylalanine or tryptophan. D genes are given only for firm matches. A clone size is listed for some rows: how often the clone was seen (once, few, many), or a class if it is expanded.

J	D	size	V	CDR3	DNA
TRBJ2-7	-	many	TRBV28	CASTNLAFYEQYF	TGTGCCAGCACGAACCTGGCCTTCTACGAGCAGTACTTC
TRBJ2-3	-	few	TRBV29-1	CSVRRGTSTDTQYF	TGCAGCGTTCGCAGAGGGACAAGCACAGATACGCAGTATTTT
TRBJ1-6	TRBD1	many	TRBV18	CASSPPTGGYNSPLHF	TGTGCCAGCTCACCACCGACAGGGGGCTATAATTCACCCCTCCACTTT
TRBJ1-2	TRBD1	many	TRBV27	CASSLRGPHYGYTF	TGTGCCAGCAGTTTAAGGGGGCCTCACTATGGCTACACCTTC
TRBJ2-1	-	few	TRBV3-1	CASSISGGGNEQFF	TGTGCCAGCAGCATCTCAGGGGGAGGAAATGAGCAGTTCTTC
TRBJ2-2	TRBD2	many	TRBV7-6	CASSSGGTSGWTGELFF	TGTGCCAGCAGCTCCGGAGGGACTAGCGGTTGGACCGGGGAGCTGTTTTTT
TRBJ2-2	-	few	TRBV10-2	CASSEMAGELFF	TGCGCCAGCAGTGAGATGGCCGGGGAGCTGTTTTTT
TRBJ2-7	-	many	TRBV28	CASSLASYEQYF	TGTGCCAGCAGCTTGGCCTCCTACGAGCAGTACTTC
TRBJ2-2	TRBD2	many	TRBV6-2/TRBV6-3	CASRKGLSTGELFF	TGTGCCAGCAGGAAGGGACTAAGCACCGGGGAGCTGTTTTTT
TRBJ1-4	TRBD1	-	TRBV5-1	CASSPGQGTEKLFF	TGCGCCAGCAGCCCAGGACAGGGTACAGAAAAACTGTTTTTT
TRBJ2-1	TRBD1	-	TRBV4-3	CASSQDRGLYNEQFF	TGCGCCAGCAGCCAAGATAGGGGGCTTTACAATGAGCAGTTCTTC
TRBJ2-7	-	-	TRBV28	CASSPTGTYSYEQYF	TGTGCCAGCAGTCCCACCGGGACCTACTCCTACGAGCAGTACTTC
TRBJ2-4	TRBD2	few	TRBV5-6	CASSLPGLAENIQYF	TGTGCCAGCAGCTTGCCTGGGCTAGCGGAGAACATTCAGTACTTC
TRBJ1-1	-	many	TRBV16	CASSRQENTEAFF	TGTGCCAGCAGCCGACAGGAGAACACTGAAGCTTTCTTT
TRBJ2-3	TRBD2	many	TRBV30	CACEAGDRTDTQYF	TGTGCCTGTGAAGCGGGAGATAGAACAGATACGCAGTATTTT
TRBJ2-3	-	many	TRBV7-3	CASSLTSHSTDTQYF	TGTGCCAGCAGCTTAACGTCTCACTCCACAGATACGCAGTATTTT
TRBJ2-3	-	-	TRBV28	CASSSPATDTQYF	TGTGCCAGCAGTAGTCCGGCCACAGATACGCAGTATTTT
TRBJ1-4	-	-	TRBV18	CASSAQGSEKLFF	TGTGCCAGCTCAGCACAGGGTAGTGAAAAACTGTTTTTT